The 11 T cell receptor beta chains in this list originate from one sample, sequenced in a study of beta chain features in type 1 diabetes (dated 2018 in TCRdb). The antigens these receptors bind are not known. Overall study results and their limits: Type 1 diabetes patients showed a moderate but significant shortening of TCRB CDR3 length in all four CD4+ subsets.

Library construction relied on the immunoSEQ multiplex PCR assay. The entire amount of isolated RNA was reverse transcribed using the High Capacity cDNA Reverse Transcription Kit, so the sequenced TCRB transcripts were expressed ones. The immuneACCESS repertoire file appears here via TCRdb, limited to in-frame rearrangements. These files lack a portion of the clones; in checked studies, under half of the deficit traces to unresolved V genes, and the cause of the others is not known. The sample contains 600,000 to 700,000 clones, roughly an eighth of them found a single time. More than 0.1% of the sample is taken by the ten largest. The sequencing sample was made of naive CD4+ T cells from blood. The cell subset or site label for this specimen denotes: true naive CD4+ T cells. These receptors were taken from a man aged 25-45 years with type 1 diabetes.

J is TRBJ2-5 and V is TRBV30; TRBD2 matches at 9 bases. J lost 7 bases, V lost 4 bases, and 7 bases had no gene match. Germline values: CDR1 GTSNPN, CDR2 SVGIG (reference sequence). The CDR3 spans 13 residues. The CDR3 region is CAWTSGGSRTQYF. CDR3 nucleotide sequence: TGTGCCTGGACAAGCGGGGGGTCCCGGACCCAGTACTTC. The variable domain in full, with the rest retrieved from reference TRBV30 and TRBJ2-5, is SQTIHQWPATLVQPVGSPLSLECTVEGTSNPNLYWYRQAAGRGLQLLFYSVGIGQISSEVPQNLSASRPQDRQFILSSKKLLLSDSGFYLCAWTSGGSRTQYFGPGTRLLVL.

There are a few counts of this clone. The DNA of the CDR3 is TGTGCCAGCAGTTTTTCCGGGACATTCACCGGGGAGCTGTTTTTT. As protein: CASSFSGTFTGELFF. The chain links TRBV27 to TRBJ2-2, with a weak D call TRBD1 (6 bases). From germline, CDR1 is MNHEY and CDR2 SMNVEV (reference sequence). The CDR3 sequence is 15 residues long. The V gene lost 3 bases and the J gene lost 4 bases, with 12 bases spanning the gap.

This clone was found a few times. CDR3 loop: CASSQDGTWYYEQYF. CDR3 nucleotides: TGTGCCAGCAGCCAAGACGGGACTTGGTATTACGAGCAGTACTTC. The rearrangement joins TRBV4-2 to TRBJ2-7, with a possible D match to TRBD2 (6 bases). CDR1 and CDR2 from the germline V gene are LGHNA and YNFKEQ. V gave up 0 bases and J gave up 4 bases, with 13 bases separating them. The CDR3 runs 15 residues.

The genes are TRBV7-8 and TRBJ2-5; D is possibly TRBD2 (6 bases). Trimming left V 5 bases short and J 5 bases short, with 15 bases between. Germline CDR1 and CDR2: SGHVS and FQNEAQ. This CDR3 comprises 14 residues. The CDR3 DNA follows: TGTGCCAGCAGCCCGACTAGGACCCGGGAGACCCAGTACTTC. Translation gives CASSPTRTRETQYF.

This clone turned up a few times. V is TRBV7-9 and J is TRBJ2-5; weak D call: TRBD1 (5 bases). CDR3 length equals 13 residues. Germline CDR1 is SEHNR and CDR2 is FQNEAQ (reference sequence). V gave up 5 bases and J gave up 2 bases, with 9 bases separating them. CDR3 amino acids: CASSKDIQETQYF. For the CDR3, the DNA is TGTGCCAGCAGCAAGGACATACAAGAGACCCAGTACTTC.

There are a few counts of this clone. V gene TRBV4-3 combines with J gene TRBJ2-4; weak D call: TRBD2 (5 bases). Germline V gene data show CDR1 as LGHNA and CDR2 as YSLEER. V dropped 0 bases and J dropped 0 bases, with 15 bases sitting between them. This CDR3 comprises 18 residues. In nucleotides, the CDR3 is TGCGCCAGCAGCCAAGATGAGAGGGAATTGCTAGCCAAAAACATTCAGTACTTC. Protein: CASSQDERELLAKNIQYF.

The J gene is TRBJ1-6, the V gene TRBV7-3, with 7 bases that match TRBD1. The V gene end was trimmed by 3 bases and the J gene end by 10 bases; junction bases not matched to a gene: 9. Germline lookup yields CDR1 SGHTA and CDR2 FQGTGA. The CDR3 has 15 residues. CDR3 sequence (DNA): TGTGCCAGCAGCTTCCGGACAGGTCCCAAATCACCCCTCCACTTT. This translates into CASSFRTGPKSPLHF.

This clone was counted a few times. The chain uses TRBV7-8 and TRBJ1-5; 7 nucleotides line up with TRBD1. Germline CDR1 is SGHVS and CDR2 is FQNEAQ. The CDR3 loop spans 15 amino acids. With V trimmed by 6 bases and J by 1 base, 6 bases remained unmatched. Here the CDR3 reads CASSLEGASNQPQHF. The CDR3 region has the DNA TGTGCCAGCAGTCTTGAGGGGGCCAGCAATCAGCCCCAGCATTTT.

This clone came up a few times. Other nucleotide sequences in the sample specify the same CDR3. The CDR3 reads CASSLAGETQYF. The CDR3 DNA reads as TGTGCCAGCAGCTTAGCCGGAGAGACCCAGTACTTC. The chain links TRBV7-9 to TRBJ2-5; D not certain. CDR3 length: 12 amino acids. CDR1 SEHNR and CDR2 FQNEAQ come from the germline V gene (reference sequence). V was cut by 0 bases and J by 4 bases, with 3 bases left in between.

This clone was counted between two and nine times. The genes are TRBV27 and TRBJ1-2; TRBD1 matches at 7 bases. Germline V gene data show CDR1 as MNHEY and CDR2 as SMNVEV (reference sequence). This CDR3 is 15 amino acids long. V lost 1 base and J lost 3; bases outside the gene matches: 5. Written as DNA, the CDR3 is TGTGCCAGCAGTTTATATGGGACAGCAGACTATGGCTACACCTTC. Translated: CASSLYGTADYGYTF.

This clone was observed a handful of times. The V gene is TRBV28, the J gene TRBJ2-3; 8 positions agree with TRBD1. Germline CDR1 MDHEN, CDR2 SYDVKM. The CDR3 loop spans 12 amino acids. The V segment lost 8 bases and the J segment 7 bases; nucleotides outside the gene matches: 5. The CDR3 DNA reads as TGTGCCAGCTCCGACAGGGGCTATACGCAGTATTTT. It yields the protein CASSDRGYTQYF. Full variable domain (missing parts from reference TRBV28 and TRBJ2-3): DVKVTQSSRYLVKRTGEKVFLECVQDMDHENMFWYRQDPGLGLRLIYFSYDVKMKEKGDIPEGYSVSREKKERFSLILESASTNQTSMYLCASSDRGYTQYFGPGTRLTVL.